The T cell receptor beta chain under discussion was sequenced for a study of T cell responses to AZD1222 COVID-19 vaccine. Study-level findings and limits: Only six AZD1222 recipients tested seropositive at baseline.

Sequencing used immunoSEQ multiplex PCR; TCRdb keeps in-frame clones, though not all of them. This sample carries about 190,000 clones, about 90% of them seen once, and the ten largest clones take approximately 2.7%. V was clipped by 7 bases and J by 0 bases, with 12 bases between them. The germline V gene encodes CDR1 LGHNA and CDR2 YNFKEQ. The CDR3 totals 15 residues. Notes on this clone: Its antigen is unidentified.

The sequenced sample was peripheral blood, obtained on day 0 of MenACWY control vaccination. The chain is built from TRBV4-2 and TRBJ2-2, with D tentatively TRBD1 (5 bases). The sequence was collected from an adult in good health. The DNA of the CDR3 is TGTGCCAGCAAGGAGAGACAGACGAACACCGGGGAGCTGTTTTTT. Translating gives CASKERQTNTGELFF.